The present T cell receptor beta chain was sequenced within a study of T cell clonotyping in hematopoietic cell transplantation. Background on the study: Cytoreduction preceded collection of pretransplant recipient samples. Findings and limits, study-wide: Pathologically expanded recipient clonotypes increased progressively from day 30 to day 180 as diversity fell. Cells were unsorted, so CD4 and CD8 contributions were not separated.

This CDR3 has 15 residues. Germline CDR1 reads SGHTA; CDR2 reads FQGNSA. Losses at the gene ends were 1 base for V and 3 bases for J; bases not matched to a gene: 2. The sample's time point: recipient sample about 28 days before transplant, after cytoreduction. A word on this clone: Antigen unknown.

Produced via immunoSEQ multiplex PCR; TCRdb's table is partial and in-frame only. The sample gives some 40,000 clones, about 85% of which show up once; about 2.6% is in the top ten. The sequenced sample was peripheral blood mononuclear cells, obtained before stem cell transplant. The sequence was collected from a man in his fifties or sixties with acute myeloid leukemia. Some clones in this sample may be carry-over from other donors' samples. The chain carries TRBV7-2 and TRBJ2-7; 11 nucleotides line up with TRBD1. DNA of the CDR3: TGTGCCAGCAGCTTAGGGGGACAGGGGGTCTACGAGCAGTACTTC. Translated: CASSLGGQGVYEQYF.